A single sample gave rise to the 10 T cell receptor beta chains below, sequenced in a study of shared clonotypes between healthy human individuals (TCRdb year 2020). The method behind the library was the immunoSEQ multiplex PCR assay. Sourced from immuneACCESS, this table was stored by TCRdb with only in-frame sequences that have V and J called. A share of the clones is absent; for the studies checked, an unresolved V gene accounts for under half, and the remainder has no known explanation. Counted in this sample were about 1 million clones; around 74% of them appeared once. In total, the top ten clones hold roughly 1.4% of the sample. Material for sequencing was memory CD4+ T cells sorted from blood. In the paper's terms, the cell subset or site label means: CD45RA-negative fraction. All receptors come from a young man in good health.

The V and J genes are TRBV7-3 and TRBJ2-5, with D perhaps TRBD2 (5 bases). Trimming cost V 5 bases and J 1 base, with 8 bases left between them. CDR3 length equals 13 residues. Germline CDR1 and CDR2: SGHTA and FQGTGA. CDR3 region: CASSRGLQETQYF. For the CDR3, the DNA is TGTGCCAGCAGCAGAGGACTCCAAGAGACCCAGTACTTC.

This clone appeared a single time. The gene calls are TRBV2 and TRBJ2-7; TRBD2 is a possible D gene (5 bases). This CDR3 region has 12 residues. The germline V gene encodes CDR1 SNHLY and CDR2 FYNNEI. Trimming left V 5 bases short and J 3 bases short, with 8 bases between. The CDR3 DNA follows: TGTGCCAGCAGTCAAACTAGCTACGAGCAGTACTTC. This gives the protein CASSQTSYEQYF.

This chain connects TRBV11-2 to TRBJ2-1, with 9 bases identical to TRBD1. Germline CDR1 and CDR2: SGHAT and FQNNGV. The CDR3 is 16 residues long. With V trimmed by 5 bases and J by 6 bases, 11 bases remained unmatched. This CDR3 is CASSRIPGQGPNEQFF. In nucleotides, the CDR3 is TGTGCCAGCAGCCGTATCCCGGGACAGGGACCCAATGAGCAGTTCTTC.

The chain carries TRBV4-3 and TRBJ2-2, with D hard to call. The CDR3 is 14 residues long. Germline V gene sequence: CDR1 LGHNA, CDR2 YSLEER. Trimming took 0 bases from V and 3 from J, leaving 5 bases between them. The CDR3 nucleotides are TGCGCCAGCAGCCAAGATTTCTACACCGGGGAGCTGTTTTTT. It encodes CASSQDFYTGELFF.

V usage is TRBV7-8 and J usage is TRBJ1-3, with 11 bases lining up with TRBD1. This CDR3 spans 16 amino acids. The ends lost 4 bases at V and 3 bases at J; junction bases unmatched: 5. Germline CDR1 and CDR2: SGHVS and FQNEAQ. The chain's CDR3 is CASSYPGTGGGNTIYF. The CDR3 region has the DNA TGTGCCAGCAGCTATCCCGGGACAGGGGGTGGAAACACCATATATTTT.

The gene calls are TRBV18 and TRBJ1-1; maybe TRBD1 (5 bases). Germline lookup yields CDR1 KGHSH and CDR2 LQKENI. With 2 bases removed from V and 4 bases from J, the gap between germline ends came to 11 bases. The CDR3 has 14 residues. As DNA, the CDR3 is TGTGCCAGCTCACCATCCGGGACTATCACTGAAGCTTTCTTT. It encodes CASSPSGTITEAFF. Based on the CDR3 plus reference TRBV18 and TRBJ1-1, the full variable domain is NAGVMQNPRHLVRRRGQEARLRCSPMKGHSHVYWYRQLPEEGLKFMVYLQKENIIDESGMPKERFSAEFPKEGPSILRIQQVVRGDSAAYFCASSPSGTITEAFFGQGTRLTVV.

This rearrangement joins TRBV28 to TRBJ2-3, with TRBD2 matching over 7 bases. The ends lost 2 bases at V and 1 base at J; junction bases unmatched: 3. From germline, CDR1 is MDHEN and CDR2 SYDVKM. The CDR3 is made up of 15 amino acids. In DNA, the CDR3 is TGTGCCAGCAGTTTAAGGGCGGGGGGCACAGATACGCAGTATTTT. Protein product: CASSLRAGGTDTQYF.

The sample holds many counts of this clone. V gene TRBV6-5 combines with J gene TRBJ2-7, with 14 bases matching TRBD2. With 5 bases clipped from V and 5 bases from J, the junction kept 2 bases outside the gene matches. This CDR3 has 14 amino acids. Germline lookup yields CDR1 MNHEY and CDR2 SVGAGI. The CDR3 here is CASSRTSGRNEQYF. The CDR3 DNA follows: TGTGCCAGCAGTCGGACTAGCGGGAGGAACGAGCAGTACTTC.

The chain uses TRBV5-1 and TRBJ2-3; possibly TRBD2 for D (5 bases). V dropped 4 bases and J dropped 5 bases, with 14 bases sitting between them. CDR1 and CDR2 from the germline V gene are SGHRS and YFSETQ. The CDR3 extends over 14 amino acids. CDR3 DNA: TGCGCCAGCAGCAAGGACTCCACCGAAGATACGCAGTATTTT. Translation: CASSKDSTEDTQYF.

V is TRBV28 and J is TRBJ2-1; D is ambiguous. Trimming took 3 bases from V and 7 from J, leaving 10 bases between them. The CDR3 is made up of 13 amino acids. Germline CDR1 is MDHEN and CDR2 is SYDVKM. The CDR3 DNA sequence: TGTGCCAGCAGTTTGGTCTCCTTGAATGAGCAGTTCTTC. Protein sequence: CASSLVSLNEQFF.